This entry features one T cell receptor (beta chain) sequence. The antigen is not known. The entry originates in a study of shared clonotypes between healthy human individuals. Study-wide background: The donors, two women and a few men, were aged 18 to 49. Plates per donor: three CD4 naive, three CD4 memory, two CD8 naive, one CD8 memory. Study-wide results and limits: Sharing across a few donors was seen in around 5% of naive CD4 clonotypes.

Per the original methods: For the immunoSEQ data, sequences were junction-only without quality scores, so filtering differed. Using immunoSEQ multiplex PCR, the repertoire was profiled, and TCRdb retains in-frame clones only, with some absent. That table furnishes V, J and clone size, whereas the DNA furnished D and trimming. The table lists approximately 2,300,000 clones, about 90% of them singletons. The CDR3 extends over 15 amino acids. The ends lost 0 bases at V and 7 bases at J; junction bases unmatched: 4. Per germline, CDR1 MDHEN and CDR2 SYDVKM. The sequenced material came from naive CD4+ T cells from PBMCs. Regarding subset: CD45RA+ positively selected. The TCR sequence derives from a man younger than 35 in good health. Some clones in this sample may be carry-over from other donors' samples. The chain uses TRBV28 and TRBJ1-2; 11 bases line up with TRBD1. CDR3 sequence reads: CASSLWDRGPGGYTF. In nucleotides, the CDR3 is TGTGCCAGCAGTTTATGGGACAGGGGGCCCGGTGGCTACACCTTC.